This is a list of T cell receptor beta chains from one sample in a study of breast tumors, draining lymph nodes, adjacent tissues. TCRdb recomputed calls from the multiplex PCR reads with MiXCR, one row per CDR3 protein. The sample yields fewer than 200,000 distinct CDR3 sequences, 30% to 40% seen once. Sequencing input: axillary lymph node tissue. These TCRs come from a female donor with breast cancer. Some clones in this sample may be carry-over from other donors' samples. Both conserved end residues are part of each CDR3. D genes are given only for firm matches. Rows may omit the clone size; those that give it use once, few, many or a size class.

v_gene: TRBV7-6; abundance: many; j_gene: TRBJ1-4; d_gene: .; CDR3aa: CASSAGSEKLFF; CDR3nt: TGTGCCAGCAGTGCAGGGAGTGAAAAACTGTTTTTT
v_gene: TRBV19; abundance: once; j_gene: TRBJ1-5; d_gene: .; CDR3aa: CASSSHGGIGSQPQHF; CDR3nt: TGTGCCAGTAGTTCCCATGGGGGGATCGGCAGTCAGCCCCAGCATTTT
v_gene: TRBV20-1; abundance: once; j_gene: TRBJ2-5; d_gene: .; CDR3aa: CNAREHSQTPYF; CDR3nt: TGCAATGCTAGAGAGCACAGCCAGACCCCGTACTTC
v_gene: TRBV4-1; abundance: .; j_gene: TRBJ2-3; d_gene: TRBD2; CDR3aa: CASSQDVLAPMDTQYF; CDR3nt: TGCGCCAGCAGCCAGGACGTACTAGCGCCAATGGATACGCAGTATTTT
v_gene: TRBV6-2/TRBV6-3; abundance: many; j_gene: TRBJ2-1; d_gene: TRBD2; CDR3aa: CASSLTSAVSSYNEQFF; CDR3nt: TGTGCCAGCAGCCTGACTAGCGCTGTTAGCTCCTACAATGAGCAGTTCTTC
v_gene: TRBV11-3; abundance: many; j_gene: TRBJ1-3; d_gene: .; CDR3aa: CASSLRMGNTIYF; CDR3nt: TGTGCCAGCAGCTTACGGATGGGAAACACCATATATTTT
v_gene: TRBV30; abundance: many; j_gene: TRBJ1-2; d_gene: .; CDR3aa: CAWTSIEGGSYTF; CDR3nt: TGTGCCTGGACATCAATCGAGGGGGGGAGCTACACCTTC
v_gene: TRBV5-6; abundance: once; j_gene: TRBJ1-5; d_gene: TRBD1; CDR3aa: CASRQGAINQPQHF; CDR3nt: TGTGCCAGCAGACAGGGGGCCATCAATCAGCCCCAGCATTTT
v_gene: TRBV12-3/TRBV12-4; abundance: many; j_gene: TRBJ1-6; d_gene: .; CDR3aa: CASSFRGSTSPLHF; CDR3nt: TGTGCCAGCAGTTTCCGGGGGTCGACCTCACCCCTCCACTTT
v_gene: TRBV7-6; abundance: many; j_gene: TRBJ2-5; d_gene: TRBD1; CDR3aa: CASSPGTGEAQYF; CDR3nt: TGTGCCAGCAGCCCGGGGACAGGGGAGGCCCAGTACTTC
v_gene: TRBV18; abundance: many; j_gene: TRBJ2-7; d_gene: .; CDR3aa: CASSPPLQGSPYEQYF; CDR3nt: TGTGCCAGCTCACCACCCTTGCAGGGGTCCCCCTACGAGCAGTACTTC
v_gene: TRBV20-1; abundance: .; j_gene: TRBJ2-2; d_gene: .; CDR3aa: CSARIAAANTGGLFF; CDR3nt: TGCAGTGCTAGGATAGCGGCCGCGAACACCGGGGGGCTGTTTTTT
v_gene: TRBV11-1; abundance: .; j_gene: TRBJ2-3; d_gene: .; CDR3aa: CASSLAAGPTDTQYF; CDR3nt: TGTGCCAGCAGCTTAGCTGCAGGGCCCACAGATACGCAGTATTTT
v_gene: TRBV4-3; abundance: many; j_gene: TRBJ1-5; d_gene: .; CDR3aa: CASSQGGGGNQPQHF; CDR3nt: TGCGCCAGCAGCCAAGGAGGGGGGGGTAATCAGCCCCAGCATTTT
v_gene: TRBV25-1; abundance: .; j_gene: TRBJ1-2; d_gene: TRBD1; CDR3aa: CASSESSTGTGDGYTF; CDR3nt: TGTGCCAGCAGTGAATCGTCGACCGGGACAGGGGATGGCTACACCTTC
v_gene: TRBV20-1; abundance: .; j_gene: TRBJ2-7; d_gene: TRBD1; CDR3aa: CSASREQGSSYEQYF; CDR3nt: TGCAGTGCCAGCAGGGAACAGGGGAGTTCCTACGAGCAGTACTTC
v_gene: TRBV13; abundance: .; j_gene: TRBJ1-1; d_gene: .; CDR3aa: CASSSSTGFHTEAFF; CDR3nt: TGTGCCAGCAGCTCCTCGACAGGTTTCCACACTGAAGCTTTCTTT
v_gene: TRBV5-1; abundance: .; j_gene: TRBJ1-2; d_gene: TRBD1; CDR3aa: CASSSSSLGQGLYGYTF; CDR3nt: TGCGCCAGCAGCTCCTCCTCACTCGGACAGGGGCTTTATGGCTACACCTTC
v_gene: TRBV19; abundance: many; j_gene: TRBJ2-7; d_gene: .; CDR3aa: CASSISESYEQYF; CDR3nt: TGTGCCAGTAGTATATCTGAATCGTACGAGCAGTACTTC
v_gene: TRBV20-1; abundance: .; j_gene: TRBJ1-5; d_gene: TRBD1; CDR3aa: CSAMDRGIQPQHF; CDR3nt: TGCAGTGCTATGGACAGGGGCATTCAGCCCCAGCATTTT
v_gene: TRBV7-3; abundance: many; j_gene: TRBJ2-1; d_gene: TRBD2; CDR3aa: CASSLRAGDNEQFF; CDR3nt: TGTGCCAGCAGCTTAAGGGCGGGAGACAATGAGCAGTTCTTC
v_gene: TRBV7-3; abundance: many; j_gene: TRBJ2-1; d_gene: TRBD2; CDR3aa: CASSPQVLAGRRLDEQFF; CDR3nt: TGTGCCAGCAGCCCCCAGGTTCTAGCGGGCCGGCGGTTGGATGAGCAGTTCTTC
v_gene: TRBV9; abundance: .; j_gene: TRBJ2-1; d_gene: TRBD2; CDR3aa: CASSADSRAGAETEQFF; CDR3nt: TGTGCCAGCAGCGCCGACTCAAGAGCGGGAGCAGAGACTGAGCAGTTCTTC
v_gene: TRBV27; abundance: many; j_gene: TRBJ2-7; d_gene: .; CDR3aa: CASRAPGAPWEQYF; CDR3nt: TGTGCCAGCAGAGCCCCCGGGGCACCATGGGAGCAGTACTTC
v_gene: TRBV28; abundance: few; j_gene: TRBJ1-3; d_gene: .; CDR3aa: CASLAGDSPFNSGNTIYF; CDR3nt: TGTGCCAGCCTCGCGGGGGATAGCCCATTCAACTCTGGAAACACCATATATTTT
v_gene: TRBV5-1; abundance: many; j_gene: TRBJ2-2; d_gene: TRBD1; CDR3aa: CASSLGQGTRRHTGELFF; CDR3nt: TGCGCCAGCAGCTTGGGACAGGGGACCCGTCGGCACACCGGGGAGCTGTTTTTT
v_gene: TRBV2; abundance: many; j_gene: TRBJ1-6; d_gene: .; CDR3aa: CASIGYSLNHHF; CDR3nt: TGTGCCAGCATAGGCTACTCCTTGAACCACCACTTT
v_gene: TRBV19; abundance: many; j_gene: TRBJ2-2; d_gene: TRBD1; CDR3aa: CASGPGQGWPGELFF; CDR3nt: TGTGCCTCTGGACCGGGACAGGGGTGGCCCGGGGAGCTGTTTTTT
v_gene: TRBV13; abundance: many; j_gene: TRBJ2-6; d_gene: .; CDR3aa: CASSSPFSGANVLTF; CDR3nt: TGTGCCAGCAGCTCCCCCTTCTCTGGGGCCAACGTCCTGACTTTC
v_gene: TRBV9; abundance: many; j_gene: TRBJ1-2; d_gene: TRBD1; CDR3aa: CASSSTGTANYGYTF; CDR3nt: TGTGCCAGCAGCTCAACCGGGACAGCCAACTATGGCTACACCTTC
v_gene: TRBV6-6; abundance: .; j_gene: TRBJ1-3; d_gene: TRBD1; CDR3aa: CASSLGTGGRNTIYF; CDR3nt: TGTGCCAGCAGCTTGGGGACAGGCGGTAGGAACACCATATATTTT
v_gene: TRBV11-2; abundance: many; j_gene: TRBJ2-6; d_gene: .; CDR3aa: CASSLVSGSGANVLTF; CDR3nt: TGTGCCAGCAGCTTAGTTTCTGGCTCTGGGGCCAACGTCCTGACTTTC
v_gene: TRBV15; abundance: .; j_gene: TRBJ2-3; d_gene: TRBD1; CDR3aa: CATIPGQGTDTQYF; CDR3nt: TGTGCCACCATTCCGGGACAGGGGACAGATACGCAGTATTTT
v_gene: TRBV2; abundance: .; j_gene: TRBJ2-2; d_gene: TRBD1; CDR3aa: CASREEGARSGELSF; CDR3nt: TGTGCTAGCAGGGAAGAGGGGGCGCGTTCCGGGGAGCTGTCTTTT
v_gene: TRBV7-8; abundance: .; j_gene: TRBJ2-3; d_gene: .; CDR3aa: CASSLGPLASDKQYF; CDR3nt: TGCGCCAGCAGCTTAGGGCCGCTAGCCTCAGATAAGCAGTACTTT
v_gene: TRBV27; abundance: many; j_gene: TRBJ2-1; d_gene: TRBD2; CDR3aa: CASNSAAGLAGVEQFF; CDR3nt: TGTGCCAGCAACTCTGCCGCCGGGCTAGCGGGAGTTGAGCAGTTCTTC
v_gene: TRBV6-6; abundance: many; j_gene: TRBJ2-7; d_gene: .; CDR3aa: CASSYTLEQYF; CDR3nt: TGTGCCAGCAGTTATACCCTGGAGCAGTACTTC
v_gene: TRBV6-4; abundance: .; j_gene: TRBJ2-6; d_gene: .; CDR3aa: CASSDSTGANVLTF; CDR3nt: TGTGCCAGCAGTGACTCGACGGGGGCCAACGTCCTGACTTTC
v_gene: TRBV18; abundance: .; j_gene: TRBJ1-1; d_gene: .; CDR3aa: CASSSLQLGNTEAFF; CDR3nt: TGTGCCAGCTCATCTCTACAGTTGGGGAACACTGAAGCTTTCTTT
v_gene: TRBV18; abundance: many; j_gene: TRBJ1-3; d_gene: .; CDR3aa: CASSPLGRGISGNTIYF; CDR3nt: TGTGCCAGCTCACCATTAGGGCGTGGGATCTCTGGAAACACCATATATTTT
v_gene: TRBV12-3/TRBV12-4; abundance: many; j_gene: TRBJ1-2; d_gene: .; CDR3aa: CASSPTTGIGGYTF; CDR3nt: TGTGCCAGCAGTCCTACAACAGGAATTGGGGGCTACACCTTC
v_gene: TRBV5-1; abundance: many; j_gene: TRBJ2-1; d_gene: .; CDR3aa: CASSLIPDEQFF; CDR3nt: TGCGCCAGCAGCTTGATCCCCGATGAGCAGTTCTTC
v_gene: TRBV20-1; abundance: many; j_gene: TRBJ1-5; d_gene: .; CDR3aa: CSARDASVGISLQPQHF; CDR3nt: TGCAGTGCTAGAGATGCTTCCGTCGGGATCTCGCTTCAGCCCCAGCATTTT
v_gene: TRBV9; abundance: .; j_gene: TRBJ2-5; d_gene: TRBD2; CDR3aa: CARSRGASVETQYF; CDR3nt: TGTGCCCGTTCGCGGGGGGCGAGTGTAGAGACCCAGTACTTC
v_gene: TRBV5-1; abundance: once; j_gene: TRBJ2-2; d_gene: TRBD1; CDR3aa: CASSLAGTGVTSTGELFF; CDR3nt: TGCGCCAGCAGCTTGGCAGGGACAGGGGTCACGAGCACCGGGGAGCTGTTTTTT
v_gene: TRBV6-6; abundance: many; j_gene: TRBJ2-1; d_gene: .; CDR3aa: CASTRGAGGEQFF; CDR3nt: TGTGCCAGCACCCGGGGAGCGGGTGGTGAGCAGTTCTTC
v_gene: TRBV6-2/TRBV6-3; abundance: many; j_gene: TRBJ2-5; d_gene: TRBD1; CDR3aa: CASSPGTGGQTQYF; CDR3nt: TGTGCCAGCTCACCCGGGACAGGGGGACAGACCCAGTACTTC
v_gene: TRBV5-1; abundance: many; j_gene: TRBJ2-7; d_gene: .; CDR3aa: CASSLARSYEQYF; CDR3nt: TGCGCCAGCAGCTTGGCGCGTTCCTACGAGCAGTACTTC